A single T cell receptor beta chain is shown here with its context. As yet, its antigen is unknown. Terminally differentiated effector memory CD45RA+ cells were left out of the naive CD8 fraction, which was CD45RO-negative and positively selected for CCR7. These data belong to a study of shared clonotypes between healthy human individuals. Study findings and constraints: The sharing of 4.5% to 5% of naive CD4 clonotypes was seen across a handful of donors. Clonotype sharing among donors was expected to depend on sequencing depth. Sampling involved blood alone; tissue repertoires likely differ. Relative to their counterparts shared across all four donors, non-shared clonotypes exhibited diminished generation probabilities.

Repertoires were generated with immunoSEQ multiplex PCR, while TCRdb's copy carries only in-frame clones and drops some. The data hold 1.5 million to 2.5 million clones, with approximately 94% observed a single time. Trimming took 3 bases from V and 6 from J, leaving 18 bases between them. There are 15 residues in the CDR3. Germline V gene sequence: CDR1 MNHEY, CDR2 SMNVEV (reference sequence). This rearrangement joins TRBV27 to TRBJ2-7; possibly TRBD1 for D (6 bases). Sequencing input: naive CD8+ T cells sorted from blood. The origin of this receptor is a young man in good health. CDR3 coding DNA: TGTGCCAGCAGTTTGGGGGCAGGGGCGGTTTCCGAGCAGTACTTC. Its protein product is CASSLGAGAVSEQYF.